This passage covers 7 T cell receptor beta chains from one sample sequenced in a study of blood T cell repertoires in COVID-19. Here immunoSEQ multiplex PCR was the method, and the copy in TCRdb shows in-frame clones only, minus some. The data show 230,000 or so clones, around 88% seen once. Sequenced sample: PBMCs or T cells enriched from blood (not recorded which). These receptors came from a woman aged 40 to 55 with acute COVID-19.

The J gene is TRBJ2-1, the V gene TRBV11-3; 13 bases are shared with TRBD2. Germline V gene sequence: CDR1 SGHNT, CDR2 YENEEA. The V and J ends lost 4 bases and 5 bases, in that order; junction bases with no gene match: 5. CDR3 length equals 16 residues. The CDR3 DNA reads TGTGCCAGCAGCTACACCGGGACTAGCGGGAACAATGAGCAGTTCTTC. It is translated as CASSYTGTSGNNEQFF.

This CDR3 reads CASRDPGQGYNEQFF. The DNA of the CDR3 is TGTGCCAGCAGGGATCCGGGACAGGGATACAATGAGCAGTTCTTC. The chain is built from TRBV2 and TRBJ2-1, with 9 bases aligning to TRBD1. Trimming took 6 bases from V and 4 from J; bases not matched to a gene: 7. The CDR3 extends over 15 amino acids. Germline lookup yields CDR1 SNHLY and CDR2 FYNNEI. Full variable domain (rest looked up from reference TRBV2 and TRBJ2-1): EPEVTQTPSHQVTQMGQEVILRCVPISNHLYFYWYRQILGQKVEFLVSFYNNEISEKSEIFDDQFSVERPDGSNFTLKIRSTKLEDSAMYFCASRDPGQGYNEQFFGPGTRLTVL.

The J gene is TRBJ2-3, the V gene TRBV9; 9 bases align to TRBD2. Trimming at V came to 0 bases and at J to 4 bases, leaving 9 bases not matched to a gene. The CDR3 runs to 17 residues. CDR1 SGDLS and CDR2 YYNGEE come from the germline V gene. This CDR3 is CASSVGSSGRIADTQYF. CDR3 nucleotides: TGTGCCAGCAGCGTAGGGAGTAGCGGGAGAATCGCAGATACGCAGTATTTT. Full variable domain (rest looked up from reference TRBV9 and TRBJ2-3): DSGVTQTPKHLITATGQRVTLRCSPRSGDLSVYWYQQSLDQGLQFLIQYYNGEERAKGNILERFSAQQFPDLHSELNLSSLELGDSALYFCASSVGSSGRIADTQYFGPGTRLTVL.

The V gene is TRBV5-6, the J gene TRBJ2-3; 11 positions match TRBD1. This CDR3 spans 15 amino acids. The V gene end was trimmed by 4 bases and the J gene end by 6 bases; junction bases not matched to a gene: 7. Germline V lookup: CDR1 SGHDT, CDR2 YYEEEE. This chain's CDR3 is CASSGGQGAWDTQYF. The CDR3 region has the DNA TGTGCCAGCAGCGGCGGACAGGGGGCTTGGGATACGCAGTATTTT. The full variable domain, with the rest looked up from reference TRBV5-6 and TRBJ2-3, is DAGVTQSPTHLIKTRGQQVTLRCSPKSGHDTVSWYQQALGQGPQFIFQYYEEEERQRGNFPDRFSGHQFPNYSSELNVNALLLGDSALYLCASSGGQGAWDTQYFGPGTRLTVL.

The chain links TRBV7-6 to TRBJ2-7; 7 bases are a match to TRBD2. From germline, CDR1 is SGHVS and CDR2 FNYEAQ. The V segment lost 0 bases and the J segment 1 base; nucleotides outside the gene matches: 9. The CDR3 is 17 amino acids. CDR3 loop: CASSLALSGTKSYEQYV. CDR3 sequence (DNA): TGTGCCAGCAGCTTAGCGCTTTCTGGGACTAAATCCTACGAGCAGTACGTC.

This chain connects TRBV7-9 to TRBJ1-6; a possible D gene is TRBD1 (5 bases). V was pared by 4 bases and J by 11 bases, with 15 bases between. The CDR3 spans 14 residues. Germline V lookup: CDR1 SEHNR, CDR2 FQNEAQ (reference sequence). Written as DNA, the CDR3 is TGTGCCAGCAGCTACCCCGGGGGGGGTCCACCCCTCCACTTT. It yields the protein CASSYPGGGPPLHF.

This clone was seen a single time. This chain connects TRBV7-2 to TRBJ2-7; 8 bases line up with TRBD2. V shed 4 bases, J shed 7 bases, and the junction held 12 bases outside the gene matches. CDR1 is SGHTA, CDR2 FQGNSA, per germline. The CDR3 is 15 amino acids. The CDR3 DNA is TGTGCCAGCAGCTCGTTTGGGGCTCGGGGGGGTGAGCAGTACGTC. It yields the protein CASSSFGARGGEQYV.